The following is a T cell receptor beta chain sequence with its context. The data originate from a study of CD8 T cells in Susac syndrome. About 0.5 to 1 ug RNA was reverse transcribed with random hexamers. MiXCR, run by TCRdb on the immunoSEQ multiplex PCR reads, gives a single entry per CDR3 protein. The sample has over 120,000 distinct CDR3 sequences; roughly 95% are singletons. Trimming cost V 5 bases and J 8 bases, with 18 bases left between them. CDR1 is DFQATT, CDR2 SNEGSKA, per germline (reference sequence). CDR3 length: 13 amino acids. The sequence was obtained from a human donor in good health. The chain joins TRBV20-1 to TRBJ1-2, with no clear D. The sample consisted of CD4+ T cells from PBMCs. The CDR3 nucleotides read TGCAGTGCTCCTCTCGCGCAGCGTAGCGGCTACACCTTC. Its protein product is CSAPLAQRSGYTF.